A selection of T cell receptor beta chains follows, all from one sample in a study of shared clonotypes between healthy human individuals. The data were produced by immunoSEQ multiplex PCR, yet TCRdb's version contains in-frame clones alone and is incomplete. Of about 1.9 million clones listed, just over 90% are singletons. Sequenced sample: naive CD8+ T cells from PBMCs. The receptors derive from a man aged 18 to 29 in good health. Some clones in this sample may be carry-over from other donors' samples. The CDR3 runs from the conserved cysteine through the conserved F or W. A D gene is named only where the DNA matches it firmly. The size entry is marked missing in some rows and otherwise reads once, few, many or a size class.

d_call: TRBD1
v_call: TRBV7-9
clone_size: -
j_call: TRBJ1-1
cdr3_aa: CASSTNRGRFFTEAFF
cdr3_nt: TGTGCCAGCAGCACTAACAGGGGGCGCTTTTTTACTGAAGCTTTCTTT

d_call: -
v_call: TRBV18
clone_size: -
j_call: TRBJ2-1
cdr3_aa: CASSPMVYNEQFF
cdr3_nt: TGTGCCAGCTCACCCATGGTCTACAATGAGCAGTTCTTC

d_call: TRBD1
v_call: TRBV7-9
clone_size: -
j_call: TRBJ1-2
cdr3_aa: CASSWDSGYTF
cdr3_nt: TGTGCCAGCAGCTGGGACAGTGGCTACACCTTC

d_call: TRBD1
v_call: TRBV7-6
clone_size: -
j_call: TRBJ2-7
cdr3_aa: CASSLQGAGEQYF
cdr3_nt: TGTGCCAGCAGCTTACAGGGGGCCGGCGAGCAGTACTTC

d_call: TRBD2
v_call: TRBV9
clone_size: -
j_call: TRBJ2-1
cdr3_aa: CASSVSSGRQLNEQFF
cdr3_nt: TGTGCCAGCAGCGTATCTAGCGGGAGGCAACTCAATGAGCAGTTCTTC

d_call: TRBD1
v_call: TRBV4-3
clone_size: -
j_call: TRBJ1-2
cdr3_aa: CASSQSGTAPNYGYTF
cdr3_nt: TGCGCCAGCAGCCAATCCGGGACAGCCCCTAACTATGGCTACACCTTC

d_call: -
v_call: TRBV5-6
clone_size: -
j_call: TRBJ2-7
cdr3_aa: CASSLTPSYEQYF
cdr3_nt: TGTGCCAGCAGCTTGACGCCTAGCTACGAGCAGTACTTC

d_call: -
v_call: TRBV6-1
clone_size: -
j_call: TRBJ2-5
cdr3_aa: CASRGLETQYF
cdr3_nt: TGTGCCAGCAGAGGGTTAGAGACCCAGTACTTC

d_call: -
v_call: TRBV27
clone_size: -
j_call: TRBJ1-1
cdr3_aa: CASSFGLTTEAFF
cdr3_nt: TGTGCCAGCAGTTTTGGGCTTACCACTGAAGCTTTCTTT

d_call: TRBD2
v_call: TRBV5-4
clone_size: -
j_call: TRBJ2-3
cdr3_aa: CASSLKREKGADTQYF
cdr3_nt: TGTGCCAGCAGCTTGAAGCGGGAGAAAGGGGCAGATACGCAGTATTTT

d_call: -
v_call: TRBV5-1
clone_size: -
j_call: TRBJ1-5
cdr3_aa: CASSLGDGVGNQPQHF
cdr3_nt: TGCGCCAGCAGCTTAGGAGACGGGGTAGGCAATCAGCCCCAGCATTTT

d_call: TRBD1
v_call: TRBV2
clone_size: -
j_call: TRBJ1-1
cdr3_aa: CASSDPGQLNTEAFF
cdr3_nt: TGTGCCAGCAGTGACCCGGGACAGTTGAACACTGAAGCTTTCTTT

d_call: -
v_call: TRBV7-8
clone_size: -
j_call: TRBJ1-1
cdr3_aa: CASSPAGGPSTEAFF
cdr3_nt: TGTGCCAGCAGCCCAGCGGGGGGGCCGAGCACTGAAGCTTTCTTT

d_call: -
v_call: TRBV28
clone_size: -
j_call: TRBJ1-1
cdr3_aa: CASSSIPGSIGPEAFF
cdr3_nt: TGTGCCAGCAGTTCTATCCCGGGCTCCATCGGCCCTGAAGCTTTCTTT

d_call: -
v_call: TRBV27
clone_size: -
j_call: TRBJ2-6
cdr3_aa: CASSSWGANVLTF
cdr3_nt: TGTGCCAGCAGCTCGTGGGGGGCCAACGTCCTGACTTTC

d_call: TRBD2
v_call: TRBV11-3
clone_size: -
j_call: TRBJ2-3
cdr3_aa: CASSSRASGLDTQYF
cdr3_nt: TGTGCCAGCAGCTCACGAGCTAGCGGTCTAGATACGCAGTATTTT

d_call: -
v_call: TRBV11-2
clone_size: -
j_call: TRBJ1-1
cdr3_aa: CASSLEGFMNTEAFF
cdr3_nt: TGTGCCAGCAGCTTAGAGGGGTTCATGAACACTGAAGCTTTCTTT

d_call: TRBD2
v_call: TRBV28
clone_size: -
j_call: TRBJ2-1
cdr3_aa: CASTGGTSASHEQFF
cdr3_nt: TGTGCCAGCACCGGAGGGACTAGCGCGTCCCATGAGCAGTTCTTC

d_call: -
v_call: TRBV7-9
clone_size: -
j_call: TRBJ2-5
cdr3_aa: CASSLGGHFLDQETQYF
cdr3_nt: TGTGCCAGCAGCTTAGGAGGACACTTTCTCGACCAAGAGACCCAGTACTTC

d_call: -
v_call: TRBV6-5
clone_size: few
j_call: TRBJ1-5
cdr3_aa: CASSPDPGRDQPQHF
cdr3_nt: TGTGCCAGCAGCCCTGACCCGGGGCGGGATCAGCCCCAGCATTTT

d_call: -
v_call: TRBV19
clone_size: -
j_call: TRBJ2-2
cdr3_aa: CASSILPGALSPDLNTGELFF
cdr3_nt: TGTGCCAGTAGTATACTACCGGGGGCTCTATCACCCGACTTGAACACCGGGGAGCTGTTTTTT

d_call: -
v_call: TRBV28
clone_size: -
j_call: TRBJ1-1
cdr3_aa: CASSPDSAGAFF
cdr3_nt: TGTGCCAGCAGTCCCGATTCGGCGGGAGCTTTCTTT

d_call: TRBD2
v_call: TRBV27
clone_size: -
j_call: TRBJ2-1
cdr3_aa: CASSFLLVREGHYNEQFF
cdr3_nt: TGTGCCAGCAGTTTTTTATTGGTCCGGGAGGGCCACTACAATGAGCAGTTCTTC

d_call: -
v_call: TRBV11-3
clone_size: -
j_call: TRBJ2-2
cdr3_aa: CASSLATFGVENTGELFF
cdr3_nt: TGTGCCAGCAGCTTAGCCACGTTCGGGGTAGAGAACACCGGGGAGCTGTTTTTT

d_call: TRBD2
v_call: TRBV4-3
clone_size: -
j_call: TRBJ2-1
cdr3_aa: CASSSSALAVYNEQFF
cdr3_nt: TGCGCCAGCAGCTCCTCGGCACTAGCGGTCTACAATGAGCAGTTCTTC

d_call: -
v_call: TRBV7-8
clone_size: -
j_call: TRBJ2-3
cdr3_aa: CASSLALDVADTQYF
cdr3_nt: TGTGCCAGCAGCTTAGCGTTGGACGTCGCAGATACGCAGTATTTT

d_call: -
v_call: TRBV7-3
clone_size: -
j_call: TRBJ1-1
cdr3_aa: CASSLSPGLNTEAFF
cdr3_nt: TGTGCCAGCAGCTTAAGTCCGGGCCTTAACACTGAAGCTTTCTTT

d_call: -
v_call: TRBV10-3
clone_size: -
j_call: TRBJ2-5
cdr3_aa: CAISESLTLWETQYF
cdr3_nt: TGTGCCATCAGTGAGTCGTTGACTCTTTGGGAGACCCAGTACTTC

d_call: TRBD2
v_call: TRBV6-6
clone_size: -
j_call: TRBJ2-3
cdr3_aa: CASSYNRGGLADTQYF
cdr3_nt: TGTGCCAGCAGTTACAATCGCGGGGGGCTGGCAGATACGCAGTATTTT

d_call: -
v_call: TRBV2
clone_size: -
j_call: TRBJ2-7
cdr3_aa: CASSEGGGIPYEQYF
cdr3_nt: TGTGCCAGCAGTGAAGGAGGTGGGATCCCCTACGAGCAGTACTTC

d_call: TRBD2
v_call: TRBV11-2
clone_size: -
j_call: TRBJ2-2
cdr3_aa: CASSLPKRGGELFF
cdr3_nt: TGTGCCAGCAGCTTACCCAAGCGGGGCGGGGAGCTGTTTTTT

d_call: -
v_call: TRBV30
clone_size: -
j_call: TRBJ2-1
cdr3_aa: CAWSRGIGDNEQFF
cdr3_nt: TGTGCCTGGAGTCGAGGGATAGGGGACAATGAGCAGTTCTTC

d_call: TRBD2
v_call: TRBV4-1
clone_size: -
j_call: TRBJ2-5
cdr3_aa: CASSPRASGLQETQYF
cdr3_nt: TGCGCCAGCAGCCCCCGGGCTAGCGGGCTCCAAGAGACCCAGTACTTC

d_call: TRBD1
v_call: TRBV27
clone_size: -
j_call: TRBJ1-5
cdr3_aa: CASRPGTGSAQPQHF
cdr3_nt: TGTGCCAGCAGACCCGGGACAGGGTCTGCTCAGCCCCAGCATTTT

d_call: -
v_call: TRBV27
clone_size: -
j_call: TRBJ2-7
cdr3_aa: CASSPQPGPSSYEQYF
cdr3_nt: TGTGCCAGCAGTCCGCAACCAGGACCAAGCTCCTACGAGCAGTACTTC

d_call: -
v_call: TRBV21-1
clone_size: -
j_call: TRBJ2-7
cdr3_aa: CASRKTAAAVEQYF
cdr3_nt: TGTGCCAGCAGGAAGACAGCTGCAGCCGTCGAGCAGTACTTC

d_call: -
v_call: TRBV29-1
clone_size: -
j_call: TRBJ2-7
cdr3_aa: CSVLGGRSSYEQYF
cdr3_nt: TGCAGCGTCCTTGGGGGGCGTTCTTCCTACGAGCAGTACTTC

d_call: -
v_call: TRBV19
clone_size: -
j_call: TRBJ1-1
cdr3_aa: CASSTGFVAEAFF
cdr3_nt: TGTGCCAGTAGCACAGGGTTTGTGGCTGAAGCTTTCTTT

d_call: TRBD1
v_call: TRBV28
clone_size: -
j_call: TRBJ1-1
cdr3_aa: CASSLYRGDTEAFF
cdr3_nt: TGTGCCAGCAGTCTATACAGGGGGGACACTGAAGCTTTCTTT

d_call: -
v_call: TRBV12-5
clone_size: -
j_call: TRBJ2-5
cdr3_aa: CASGPSPGTSQETQYF
cdr3_nt: TGTGCTAGTGGTCCGAGCCCCGGGACCTCACAGGAGACCCAGTACTTC